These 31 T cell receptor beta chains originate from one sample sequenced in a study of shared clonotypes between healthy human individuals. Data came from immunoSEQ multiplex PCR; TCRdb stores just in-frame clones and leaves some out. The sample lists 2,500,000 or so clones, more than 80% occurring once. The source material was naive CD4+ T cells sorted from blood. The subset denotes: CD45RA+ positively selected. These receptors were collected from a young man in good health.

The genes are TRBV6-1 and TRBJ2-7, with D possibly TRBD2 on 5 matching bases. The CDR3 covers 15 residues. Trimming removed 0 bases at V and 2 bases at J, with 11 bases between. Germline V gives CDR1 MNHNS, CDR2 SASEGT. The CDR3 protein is CASSEAQRGPYEQYF. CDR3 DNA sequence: TGTGCCAGCAGTGAAGCGCAACGGGGTCCCTACGAGCAGTACTTC.

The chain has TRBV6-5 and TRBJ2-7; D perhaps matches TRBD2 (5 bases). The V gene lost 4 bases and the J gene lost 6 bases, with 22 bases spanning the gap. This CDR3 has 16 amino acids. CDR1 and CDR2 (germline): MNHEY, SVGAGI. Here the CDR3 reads CASSSGRGGVRLEQYF. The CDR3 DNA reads TGTGCCAGCAGTTCAGGACGGGGTGGTGTGCGCCTCGAGCAGTACTTC.

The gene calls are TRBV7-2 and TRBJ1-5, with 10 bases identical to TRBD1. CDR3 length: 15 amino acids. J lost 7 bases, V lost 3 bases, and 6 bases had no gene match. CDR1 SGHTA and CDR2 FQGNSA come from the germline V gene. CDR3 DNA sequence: TGTGCCAGCAGCTTTGGGGACAGGGGTGAACAGCCCCAGCATTTT. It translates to CASSFGDRGEQPQHF.

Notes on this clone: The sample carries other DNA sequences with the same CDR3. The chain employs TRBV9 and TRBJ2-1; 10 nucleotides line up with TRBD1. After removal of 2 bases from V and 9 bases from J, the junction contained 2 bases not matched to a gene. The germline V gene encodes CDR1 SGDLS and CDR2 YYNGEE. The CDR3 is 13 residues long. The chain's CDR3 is CASSVGQGGEQFF. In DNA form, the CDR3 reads TGTGCCAGCAGCGTTGGACAGGGGGGTGAGCAGTTCTTC.

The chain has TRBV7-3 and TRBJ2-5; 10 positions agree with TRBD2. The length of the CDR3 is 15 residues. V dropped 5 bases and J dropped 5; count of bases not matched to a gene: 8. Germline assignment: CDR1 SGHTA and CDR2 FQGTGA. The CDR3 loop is CASSPSGGALETQYF. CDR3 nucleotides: TGTGCCAGCAGCCCCAGCGGGGGGGCCCTGGAGACCCAGTACTTC.

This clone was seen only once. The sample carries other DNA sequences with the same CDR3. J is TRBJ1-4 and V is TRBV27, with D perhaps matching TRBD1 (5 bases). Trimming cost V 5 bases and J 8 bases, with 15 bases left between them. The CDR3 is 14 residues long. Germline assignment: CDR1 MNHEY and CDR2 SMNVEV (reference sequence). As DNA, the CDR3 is TGTGCCAGCAGTCTCCAGGGTCTGGGCGAAAAACTGTTTTTT. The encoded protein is CASSLQGLGEKLFF.

The CDR3 DNA reads TGTGCCAGCAGCTTGGCGGCCGAGGTTTTAAACACTGAAGCTTTCTTT. This translates into CASSLAAEVLNTEAFF. The V gene is TRBV5-4, the J gene TRBJ1-1; no clear D. The CDR3 contains 16 residues. Germline V gene data show CDR1 as SGHNT and CDR2 as YYREEE (reference sequence). With 0 bases removed from V and 2 bases from J, the gap between germline ends came to 14 bases.

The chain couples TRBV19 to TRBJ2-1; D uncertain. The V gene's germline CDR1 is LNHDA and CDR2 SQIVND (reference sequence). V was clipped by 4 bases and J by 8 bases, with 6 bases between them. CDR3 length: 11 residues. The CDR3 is CASSKVDEQFF. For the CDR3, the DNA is TGTGCCAGTAGTAAGGTCGATGAGCAGTTCTTC.

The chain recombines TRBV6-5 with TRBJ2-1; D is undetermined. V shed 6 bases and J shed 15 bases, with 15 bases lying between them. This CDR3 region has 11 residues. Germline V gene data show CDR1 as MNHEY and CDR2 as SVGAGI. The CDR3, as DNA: TGTGCCAGCAGAGTCGGACCTATAAGGTTCTTC. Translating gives CASRVGPIRFF.

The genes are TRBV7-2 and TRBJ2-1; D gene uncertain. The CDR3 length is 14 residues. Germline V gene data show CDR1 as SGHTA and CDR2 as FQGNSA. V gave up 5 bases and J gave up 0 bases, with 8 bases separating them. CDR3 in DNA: TGTGCCAGCAGCCCCGAGATCTCCTACAATGAGCAGTTCTTC. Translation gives CASSPEISYNEQFF.

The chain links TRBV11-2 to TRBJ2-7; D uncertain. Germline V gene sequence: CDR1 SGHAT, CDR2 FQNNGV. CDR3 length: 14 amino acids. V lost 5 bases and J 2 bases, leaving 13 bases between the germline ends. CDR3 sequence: CASSLQPPTYEQYF. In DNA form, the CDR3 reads TGTGCCAGCAGCCTTCAGCCCCCAACCTACGAGCAGTACTTC.

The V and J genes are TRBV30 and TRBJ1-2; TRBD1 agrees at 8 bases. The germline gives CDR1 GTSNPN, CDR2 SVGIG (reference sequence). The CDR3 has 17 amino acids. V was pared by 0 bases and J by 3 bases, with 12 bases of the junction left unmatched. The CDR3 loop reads CAWSVLSGTGQYYGYTF. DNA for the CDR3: TGTGCCTGGAGTGTCCTTTCAGGGACAGGCCAGTACTATGGCTACACCTTC.

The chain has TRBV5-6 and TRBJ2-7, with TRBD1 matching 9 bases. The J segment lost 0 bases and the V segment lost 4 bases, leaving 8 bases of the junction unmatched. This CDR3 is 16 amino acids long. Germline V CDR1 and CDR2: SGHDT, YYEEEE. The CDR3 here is CASSRRVTGGSYEQYF. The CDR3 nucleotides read TGTGCCAGCAGCCGCAGAGTGACAGGGGGCTCCTACGAGCAGTACTTC.

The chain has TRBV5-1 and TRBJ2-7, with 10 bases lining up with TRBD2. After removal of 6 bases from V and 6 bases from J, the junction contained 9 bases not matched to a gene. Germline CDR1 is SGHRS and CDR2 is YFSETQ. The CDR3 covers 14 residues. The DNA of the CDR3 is TGCGCCAGCACACAGCGGGAGGGTCCCGGCGAGCAGTACTTC. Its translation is CASTQREGPGEQYF.

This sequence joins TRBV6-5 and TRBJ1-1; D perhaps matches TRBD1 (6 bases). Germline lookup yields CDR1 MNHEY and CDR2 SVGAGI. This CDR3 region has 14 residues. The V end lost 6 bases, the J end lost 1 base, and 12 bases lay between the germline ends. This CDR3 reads CASRHMTGNTEAFF. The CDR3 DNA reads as TGTGCCAGCAGGCACATGACAGGGAACACTGAAGCTTTCTTT.

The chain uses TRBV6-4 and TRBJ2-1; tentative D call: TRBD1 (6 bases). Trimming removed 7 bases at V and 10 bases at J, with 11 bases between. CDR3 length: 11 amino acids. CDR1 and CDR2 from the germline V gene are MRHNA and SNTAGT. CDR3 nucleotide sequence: TGTGCCAGCATCGGACAGAAGGAGCAGTTCTTC. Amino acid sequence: CASIGQKEQFF.

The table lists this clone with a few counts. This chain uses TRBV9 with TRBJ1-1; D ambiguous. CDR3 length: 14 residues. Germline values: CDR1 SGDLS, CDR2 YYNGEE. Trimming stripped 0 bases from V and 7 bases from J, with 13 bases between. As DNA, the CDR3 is TGTGCCAGCAGCGTAGGGACTTGGGCGAATGAAGCTTTCTTT. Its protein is CASSVGTWANEAFF.

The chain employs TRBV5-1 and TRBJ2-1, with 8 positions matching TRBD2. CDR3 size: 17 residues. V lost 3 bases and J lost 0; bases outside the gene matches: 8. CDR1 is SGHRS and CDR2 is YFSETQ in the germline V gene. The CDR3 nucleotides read TGCGCCAGCAGCTGGCGGGTAAGCGGGGGCTCCTACAATGAGCAGTTCTTC. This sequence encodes CASSWRVSGGSYNEQFF.

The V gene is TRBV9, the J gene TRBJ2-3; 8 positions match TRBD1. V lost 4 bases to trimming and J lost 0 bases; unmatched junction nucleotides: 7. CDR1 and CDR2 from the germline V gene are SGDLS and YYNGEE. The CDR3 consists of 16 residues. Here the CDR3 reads CASSIQGGASTDTQYF. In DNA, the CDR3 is TGTGCCAGCAGCATACAGGGGGGTGCTAGCACAGATACGCAGTATTTT.

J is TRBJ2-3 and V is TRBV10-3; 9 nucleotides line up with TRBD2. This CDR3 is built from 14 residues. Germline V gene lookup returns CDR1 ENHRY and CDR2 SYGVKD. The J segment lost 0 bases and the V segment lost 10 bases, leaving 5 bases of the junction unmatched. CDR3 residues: CATTSGTSTDTQYF. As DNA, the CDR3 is TGTGCCACGACTAGCGGAACTAGCACAGATACGCAGTATTTT.

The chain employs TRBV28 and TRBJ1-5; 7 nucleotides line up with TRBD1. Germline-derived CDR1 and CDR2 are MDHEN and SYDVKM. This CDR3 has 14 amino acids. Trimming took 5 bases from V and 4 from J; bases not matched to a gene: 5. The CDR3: CASSPGQINQPQHF. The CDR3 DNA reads TGTGCCAGCAGTCCGGGACAGATTAATCAGCCCCAGCATTTT.

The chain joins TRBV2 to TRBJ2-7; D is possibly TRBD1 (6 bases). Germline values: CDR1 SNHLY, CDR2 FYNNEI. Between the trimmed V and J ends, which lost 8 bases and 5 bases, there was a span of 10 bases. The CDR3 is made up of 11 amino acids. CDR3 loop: CASAQGNEQYF. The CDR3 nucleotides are TGTGCCAGCGCACAGGGTAACGAGCAGTACTTC. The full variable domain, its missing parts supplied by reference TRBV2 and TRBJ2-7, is EPEVTQTPSHQVTQMGQEVILRCVPISNHLYFYWYRQILGQKVEFLVSFYNNEISEKSEIFDDQFSVERPDGSNFTLKIRSTKLEDSAMYFCASAQGNEQYFGPGTRLTVT.

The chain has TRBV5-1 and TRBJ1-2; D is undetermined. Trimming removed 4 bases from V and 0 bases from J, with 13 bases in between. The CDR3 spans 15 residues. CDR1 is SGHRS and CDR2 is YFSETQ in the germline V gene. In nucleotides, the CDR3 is TGCGCCAGCAGCCAGGACGGGTCAGCTAACTATGGCTACACCTTC. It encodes CASSQDGSANYGYTF.

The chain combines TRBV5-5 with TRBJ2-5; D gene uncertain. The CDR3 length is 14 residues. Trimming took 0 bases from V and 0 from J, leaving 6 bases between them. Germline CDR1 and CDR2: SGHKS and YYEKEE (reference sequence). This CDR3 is CASSLEVHQETQYF. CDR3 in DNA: TGTGCCAGCAGCTTGGAGGTCCACCAAGAGACCCAGTACTTC.

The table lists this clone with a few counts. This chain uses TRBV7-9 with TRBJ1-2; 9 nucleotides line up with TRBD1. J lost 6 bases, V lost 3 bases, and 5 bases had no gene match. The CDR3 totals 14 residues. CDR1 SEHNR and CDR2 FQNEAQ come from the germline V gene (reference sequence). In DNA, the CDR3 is TGTGCCAGCAGCTTGGACAGGGGTTCCGATGGCTACACCTTC. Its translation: CASSLDRGSDGYTF. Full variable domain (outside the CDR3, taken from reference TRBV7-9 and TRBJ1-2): DTGVSQNPRHKITKRGQNVTFRCDPISEHNRLYWYRQTLGQGPEFLTYFQNEAQLEKSRLLSDRFSAERPKGSFSTLEIQRTEQGDSAMYLCASSLDRGSDGYTFGSGTRLTVV.

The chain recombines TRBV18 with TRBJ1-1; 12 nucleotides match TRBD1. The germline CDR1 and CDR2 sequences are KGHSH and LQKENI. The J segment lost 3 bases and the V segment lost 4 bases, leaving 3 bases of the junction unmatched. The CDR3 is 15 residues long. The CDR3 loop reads CASSRDRGLDTEAFF. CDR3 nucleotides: TGTGCCAGCTCACGGGACAGGGGGCTGGACACTGAAGCTTTCTTT.

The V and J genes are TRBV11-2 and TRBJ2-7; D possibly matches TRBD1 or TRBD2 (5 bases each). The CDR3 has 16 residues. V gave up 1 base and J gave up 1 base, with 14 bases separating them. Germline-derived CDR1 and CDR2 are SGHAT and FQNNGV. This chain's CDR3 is CASSLVRGDGSYEQYF. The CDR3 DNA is TGTGCCAGCAGCTTAGTACGAGGGGACGGGTCCTACGAGCAGTACTTC.

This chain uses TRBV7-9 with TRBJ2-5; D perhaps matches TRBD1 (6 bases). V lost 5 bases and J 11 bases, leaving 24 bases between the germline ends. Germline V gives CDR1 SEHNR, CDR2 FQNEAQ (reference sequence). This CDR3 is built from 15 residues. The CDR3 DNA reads TGTGCCAGCAGCCCGTTGGACAGAAGGGGGATGGAGCAGTACTTC. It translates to CASSPLDRRGMEQYF.

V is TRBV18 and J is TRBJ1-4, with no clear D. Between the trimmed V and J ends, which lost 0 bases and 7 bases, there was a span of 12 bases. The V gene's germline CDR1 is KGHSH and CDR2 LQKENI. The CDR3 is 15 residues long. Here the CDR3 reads CASSPPPGMSEKLFF. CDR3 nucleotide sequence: TGTGCCAGCTCACCACCGCCGGGTATGAGTGAAAAACTGTTTTTT.

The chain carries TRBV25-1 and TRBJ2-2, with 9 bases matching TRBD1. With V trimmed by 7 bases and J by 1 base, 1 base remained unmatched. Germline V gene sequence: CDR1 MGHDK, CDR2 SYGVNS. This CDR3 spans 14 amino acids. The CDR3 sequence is CASKGQGNTGELFF. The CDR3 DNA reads TGTGCCAGCAAGGGACAGGGGAACACCGGGGAGCTGTTTTTT.

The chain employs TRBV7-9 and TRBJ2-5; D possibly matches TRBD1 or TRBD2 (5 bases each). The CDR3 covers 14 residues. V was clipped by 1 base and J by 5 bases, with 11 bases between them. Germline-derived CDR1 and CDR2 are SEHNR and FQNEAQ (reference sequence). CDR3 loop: CASSLVEGPETQYF. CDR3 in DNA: TGTGCCAGCAGCTTAGTAGAGGGGCCCGAGACCCAGTACTTC.